Listed below are T cell receptor beta chains from one sample, sequenced in a study of human T cells and chemical hapten exposure. TCRdb recomputed calls from the RACE reads with MiXCR, one row per CDR3 protein. The data contain 85,000 to 100,000 distinct CDR3 sequences, approximately 11% of them seen just once; the ten biggest clones take up around 2.1%. The sample consisted of whole blood, taken in connection with sensitization to the hapten diphenylcyclopropenone (DPC). These receptors were collected from a man aged 40-55 years with alopecia areata. Some clones in this sample may be carry-over from other donors' samples. The CDR3 runs from the conserved cysteine through the conserved F or W. Fields, in order: clone size, V gene, D gene, J gene, CDR3 protein, CDR3 DNA. A D gene is named only where the DNA matches it firmly. Expanded clones get a size class; other rows say once, few or many, or leave the size out.

>few|TRBV7-9|-|TRBJ1-2
CASSLDRTHGYTF
TGTGCCAGCAGCTTAGACCGTACCCATGGCTACACCTTC
>few|TRBV27|-|TRBJ2-5
CASRRGSQETQYF
TGTGCCAGCAGGAGGGGTTCCCAAGAGACCCAGTACTTC
>few|TRBV27|TRBD1|TRBJ2-3
CASSYRGRRDTQYF
TGTGCCAGCAGTTACAGGGGGCGCAGGGATACGCAGTATTTT
>-|TRBV28|-|TRBJ2-7
CASSTSPVAYF
TGTGCCAGCAGTACGAGCCCTGTGGCATACTTC
>-|TRBV19|-|TRBJ2-1
CASSAYNEQFF
TGTGCCAGTAGTGCTTACAATGAGCAGTTCTTC
>many|TRBV6-2/TRBV6-3|TRBD1|TRBJ2-1
CASRPTGNGNEQFF
TGTGCCAGCAGACCGACAGGGAACGGCAATGAGCAGTTCTTC
>many|TRBV27|-|TRBJ1-1
CASSLQGSHTEAFF
TGTGCCAGCAGTTTACAGGGGTCACACACTGAAGCTTTCTTT
>few|TRBV5-4|TRBD2|TRBJ2-1
CASSPGTSGRAINEQFF
TGTGCCAGCAGCCCCGGGACTAGCGGGAGGGCCATCAATGAGCAGTTCTTC
>many|TRBV7-9|-|TRBJ1-1
CASSLGPQNTEAFF
TGTGCCAGCAGCTTAGGTCCCCAGAACACTGAAGCTTTCTTT
>-|TRBV28|-|TRBJ1-2
CASSTQLYGYTF
TGTGCCAGCAGCACACAGTTGTATGGCTACACCTTC
>-|TRBV29-1|-|TRBJ2-1
CSVVGGQSYNEQFF
TGCAGCGTTGTGGGGGGGCAGTCCTACAATGAGCAGTTCTTC
>many|TRBV6-2/TRBV6-3|-|TRBJ1-5
CASSYMNQPQHF
TGTGCCAGCAGTTACATGAATCAGCCCCAGCATTTT
>-|TRBV7-8|TRBD2|TRBJ2-4
CASSSLAGGAKNIQYF
TGTGCCAGCAGCTCACTAGCGGGAGGAGCCAAAAACATTCAGTACTTC
>-|TRBV29-1|-|TRBJ2-3
CSVALDITDTQYF
TGCAGCGTCGCATTGGATATTACAGATACGCAGTATTTT
>-|TRBV20-1|TRBD1|TRBJ1-1
CSARWKDRGPLNTEAFF
TGCAGTGCTAGATGGAAGGACAGGGGCCCACTTAACACTGAAGCTTTCTTT
>many|TRBV3-2|-|TRBJ1-4
CASSQGCLRTATNEKLFF
TGTGCCAGCAGCCAAGGGTGCCTAAGGACAGCAACTAATGAAAAACTGTTTTTT
>few|TRBV6-4|TRBD1|TRBJ2-1
CASSKGQSSYNEQFF
TGTGCCAGCAGTAAGGGACAGAGCTCGTACAATGAGCAGTTCTTC
>-|TRBV14|-|TRBJ2-2
CASSLRTFTGELFF
TGTGCCAGCAGCCTGAGGACTTTCACCGGGGAGCTGTTTTTT
>-|TRBV28|-|TRBJ1-2
CASSLGRLTNYGYTF
TGTGCCAGCAGTTTGGGCAGGCTTACTAACTATGGCTACACCTTC
>-|TRBV20-1|-|TRBJ2-5
CSASGTGETQYF
TGCAGTGCTAGTGGTACAGGGGAGACCCAGTACTTC
>-|TRBV6-6|-|TRBJ1-3
CASSYSTGLYSGNTIYF
TGTGCCAGCAGTTACTCGACCGGTCTCTACTCTGGAAACACCATATATTTT
>once|TRBV7-9|-|TRBJ2-7
CASSIITSGTLSYEQYF
TGTGCCAGCAGCATCATTACTTCCGGGACTCTCTCCTACGAGCAGTACTTC
>-|TRBV28|TRBD1|TRBJ2-7
CASIQRTGVNEQYF
TGTGCCAGCATACAAAGGACAGGGGTCAACGAGCAGTACTTC
>few|TRBV11-3|TRBD1|TRBJ1-1
CASSPGGEGNTEAFF
TGTGCCAGCAGCCCAGGGGGCGAGGGGAACACTGAAGCTTTCTTT
>few|TRBV5-6|-|TRBJ2-2
CASSLTMNTGELFF
TGTGCCAGCAGCTTGACGATGAACACCGGGGAGCTGTTTTTT
>-|TRBV29-1|TRBD1|TRBJ2-1
CSATGGMHNEQFF
TGCAGCGCGACAGGGGGCATGCACAATGAGCAGTTCTTC
>few|TRBV7-2|TRBD2|TRBJ2-1
CASSLELAGVQFF
TGTGCCAGCAGCTTAGAACTAGCGGGAGTCCAGTTCTTC
>few|TRBV6-5|-|TRBJ2-3
CASRSDANTQYF
TGTGCCAGCAGATCAGACGCAAATACGCAGTATTTT
>-|TRBV6-1|-|TRBJ1-6
CASSERGPLSSPLHF
TGTGCCAGCAGTGAACGCGGGCCCCTAAGTTCACCCCTCCACTTT
>many|TRBV30|-|TRBJ2-6
CAWSVIRGILPGANVLTF
TGTGCCTGGAGTGTAATCCGCGGGATCCTCCCTGGGGCCAACGTCCTGACTTTC
>many|TRBV6-2/TRBV6-3|-|TRBJ1-1
CASITQGRTEAFF
TGTGCCAGCATAACACAGGGTAGGACTGAAGCTTTCTTT
>few|TRBV6-1|TRBD1|TRBJ2-7
CASSEDRGQTYEQYF
TGTGCCAGCAGTGAGGACAGGGGACAAACCTACGAGCAGTACTTC
>-|TRBV2|TRBD1|TRBJ1-6
CASSFPRGGQGWDSPLHF
TGTGCCAGCAGTTTCCCGCGCGGGGGACAGGGATGGGATTCACCCCTCCACTTT
>many|TRBV6-1|-|TRBJ1-5
CASSEWFGALGNQPQHF
TGTGCCAGCAGTGAATGGTTTGGGGCGTTGGGCAATCAGCCCCAGCATTTT
>-|TRBV20-1|-|TRBJ1-1
CSAIDRLGGTEAFF
TGCAGTGCTATTGATCGCCTTGGTGGCACTGAAGCTTTCTTT
>few|TRBV29-1|-|TRBJ2-1
CSVGPPPNNEQFF
TGCAGCGTGGGGCCTCCCCCCAACAATGAGCAGTTCTTC
>-|TRBV5-1|-|TRBJ1-1
CASSLEPTSDTEAFF
TGCGCCAGCAGCTTGGAACCCACTTCCGACACTGAAGCTTTCTTT
>few|TRBV5-1|TRBD2|TRBJ2-3
CASSLVASGSGVTQYF
TGCGCCAGCAGCTTGGTGGCTAGCGGGAGCGGGGTTACGCAGTATTTT
>few|TRBV20-1|TRBD1|TRBJ1-1
CSARGTGLKRTEAFF
TGCAGTGCTAGAGGGACAGGGTTAAAACGGACTGAAGCTTTCTTT
>-|TRBV24-1|-|TRBJ2-3
CATSDGGRDTQYF
TGTGCCACCAGTGACGGAGGGCGAGATACGCAGTATTTT
>-|TRBV7-2|TRBD2|TRBJ2-2
CASSLVSGATGELFF
TGTGCCAGCAGCTTAGTTAGCGGGGCAACCGGGGAGCTGTTTTTT
>-|TRBV20-1|-|TRBJ1-5
CSARDRLGNQPQHF
TGCAGTGCTAGAGATCGCCTGGGGAATCAGCCCCAGCATTTT
>many|TRBV28|-|TRBJ1-2
CASRGGGGGQYGYTF
TGTGCCAGCCGGGGGGGAGGTGGGGGACAATATGGCTACACCTTC
>few|TRBV7-9|-|TRBJ1-2
CASSTNNYGYTF
TGTGCCAGCAGCACCAATAACTATGGCTACACCTTC
>many|TRBV12-3/TRBV12-4|TRBD2|TRBJ2-1
CASSFGLRTSGWYNEQFF
TGTGCCAGCAGTTTTGGACTGAGGACTAGCGGGTGGTACAATGAGCAGTTCTTC
>-|TRBV4-3|TRBD1|TRBJ2-3
CASSQDGQGTDTQYF
TGCGCCAGCAGCCAAGATGGACAGGGCACAGATACGCAGTATTTT
>few|TRBV28|-|TRBJ1-6
CASSLGIGGQNSPLHF
TGTGCCAGCAGTTTGGGAATCGGGGGTCAGAATTCACCCCTCCACTTT
>-|TRBV28|TRBD2|TRBJ2-7
CASSSLGLAGFYEQYF
TGTGCCAGCAGTTCCCTTGGATTAGCGGGCTTTTACGAGCAGTACTTC
>few|TRBV30|TRBD1|TRBJ1-1
CAWSRQGDTEAFF
TGTGCCTGGAGTAGGCAGGGGGACACTGAAGCTTTCTTT
>-|TRBV13|TRBD1|TRBJ2-2
CASSQRQGDTGELFF
TGTGCCAGCAGCCAAAGACAGGGGGACACCGGGGAGCTGTTTTTT
>-|TRBV29-1|-|TRBJ1-1
CSVEPSYTQAFF
TGCAGCGTTGAGCCCTCCTACACTCAAGCTTTCTTT
>-|TRBV6-5|-|TRBJ1-5
CASSSEYNQPQHF
TGTGCCAGCAGTTCGGAGTACAATCAGCCCCAGCATTTT
>few|TRBV3-1|-|TRBJ2-2
CASSQGMAESSGELFF
TGTGCCAGCAGCCAAGGAATGGCAGAATCATCCGGGGAGCTGTTTTTT
>few|TRBV5-1|-|TRBJ1-1
CATATGQANTEAFF
TGCGCCACCGCCACGGGGCAGGCGAACACTGAAGCTTTCTTT
>-|TRBV6-5|TRBD1|TRBJ1-1
CVSTTRPDRGPKNTEAFF
TGTGTCAGCACTACAAGGCCGGACAGGGGGCCTAAGAACACTGAAGCTTTCTTT
>many|TRBV11-3|-|TRBJ2-5
CASSLAKGRETQYF
TGTGCCAGCAGCCTTGCCAAGGGCCGAGAGACCCAGTACTTC